The sequence of this T cell receptor beta chain was determined in a study of molecular identifiers for immune sequencing clone quantification. Study findings and constraints: Effector cells had over 98% of their molecules in clones above 20 RNA copies, while naive cells had under 1%.

TCRdb passed the PCR reads through MiXCR, listing each CDR3 protein once. The sample consists of roughly 630,000 distinct CDR3 sequences, approximately 24% of them appearing once. Germline lookup yields CDR1 MGHRA and CDR2 YSYEKL. V lost 5 bases to trimming and J lost 0 bases, with 12 bases between them. CDR3 length: 15 amino acids. This clonotype was counted at least ten times. Its specificity is unknown. The receptor was derived from a human donor in good health. Some libraries in this study had Jurkat cell RNA spiked in. V usage is TRBV4-1 and J usage is TRBJ2-3; D is unresolved. Sequences were obtained from naive CD8+ T cells from blood, with Jurkat cell RNA spiked in. Regarding subset: FACS-sorted CD8+CD4-CCR7+CD45RA+ naive T cells. The CDR3 sequence: CASSRTDTSTDTQYF. The CDR3 DNA reads TGCGCCAGCAGCAGAACAGACACTAGCACAGATACGCAGTATTTT.